This T cell receptor beta chain was captured by sequencing in a study of CD8 T cells in Susac syndrome. TCR beta was sequenced from blood CD8+ and CD4+ T cells. Negative isolation yielded CD8+ and CD4+ T cells; FACS enriched TEMRA cells. The CDR3 contains 14 residues. Germline V gene data show CDR1 as SGHDT and CDR2 as YYEEEE. Trimming left V 0 bases short and J 6 bases short, with 10 bases between. Random hexamers primed reverse transcription of about 0.45 to 1 ug RNA. Amplification of the TCR beta CDR3 was carried out by immunoSEQ multiplex PCR, which spanned a total of 54 Vbeta and 13 Jbeta segments. MiXCR, applied by TCRdb to the immunoSEQ multiplex PCR reads, yields one record per CDR3 protein. The repertoire holds some 300,000 distinct CDR3 sequences, roughly 85% seen once, with approximately 0.11% in the top ten.

The V and J genes are TRBV5-6 and TRBJ2-4, with a tentative D call TRBD1 (6 bases). The sequence derives from a human donor with multiple sclerosis. Input material: CD8+ T cells from PBMCs. The CDR3 is CASSLGGRVNIQYF. DNA for the CDR3: TGTGCCAGCAGCTTGGGGGGGCGCGTAAACATTCAGTACTTC.